This TCR beta chain was identified in a study of T cell changes during pregnancy in multiple sclerosis. Germline V CDR1 and CDR2: MDHEN, SYDVKM. Trimming shortened V by 3 bases and J by 3 bases, and 18 bases separated the two germline ends. CDR3 length equals 16 residues. The assay was immunoSEQ multiplex PCR, and TCRdb's table has in-frame clones only and misses some. The sample shows fewer than 45,000 clones, 93% of them seen only once. This clone appeared a single time. The TCR was taken from a female donor with multiple sclerosis, enrolled in a pregnancy study. The chain links TRBV28 to TRBJ2-7; TRBD2 is a possible D gene (6 bases). Sequenced material: CD4+ T cells from peripheral blood mononuclear cells, taken in the third trimester of pregnancy. The CDR3 bases are TGTGCCAGCAGTTTTTCCGGGGGTAGGAGAGGCTACGAGCAGTACTTC. This gives the protein CASSFSGGRRGYEQYF. Supplemented by reference TRBV28 and TRBJ2-7, the full variable domain reads DVKVTQSSRYLVKRTGEKVFLECVQDMDHENMFWYRQDPGLGLRLIYFSYDVKMKEKGDIPEGYSVSREKKERFSLILESASTNQTSMYLCASSFSGGRRGYEQYFGPGTRLTVT.